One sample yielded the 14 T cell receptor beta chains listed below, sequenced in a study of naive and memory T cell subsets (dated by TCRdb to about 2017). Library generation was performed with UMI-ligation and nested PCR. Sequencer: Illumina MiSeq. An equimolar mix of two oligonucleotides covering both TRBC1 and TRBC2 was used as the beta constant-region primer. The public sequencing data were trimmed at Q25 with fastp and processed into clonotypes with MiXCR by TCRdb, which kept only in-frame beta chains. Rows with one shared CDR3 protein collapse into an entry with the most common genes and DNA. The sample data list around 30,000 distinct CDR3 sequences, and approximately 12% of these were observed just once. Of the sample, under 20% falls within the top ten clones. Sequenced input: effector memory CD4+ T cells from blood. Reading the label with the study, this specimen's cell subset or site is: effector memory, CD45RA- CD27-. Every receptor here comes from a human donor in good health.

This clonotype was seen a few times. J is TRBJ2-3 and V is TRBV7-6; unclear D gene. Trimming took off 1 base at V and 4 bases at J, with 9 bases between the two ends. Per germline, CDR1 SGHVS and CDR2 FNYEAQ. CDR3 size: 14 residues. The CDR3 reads CASSLGVQPDTQYF. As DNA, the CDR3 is TGTGCCAGCAGCTTAGGGGTTCAGCCAGATACGCAGTATTTT.

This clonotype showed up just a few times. CDR3 sequence (DNA): TGTGCCACCGGCCCCAACACCGGGGAGCTGTTTTTT. It specifies CATGPNTGELFF. V is TRBV24-1 and J is TRBJ2-2; D gene unclear. The CDR3 loop spans 12 amino acids. In germline, CDR1 is KGHDR, CDR2 SFDVKD. V lost 9 bases to trimming and J lost 2 bases, with 6 bases between them.

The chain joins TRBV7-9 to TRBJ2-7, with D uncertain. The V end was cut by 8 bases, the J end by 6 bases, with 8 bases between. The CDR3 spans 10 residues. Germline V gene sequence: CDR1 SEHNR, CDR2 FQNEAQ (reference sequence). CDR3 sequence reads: CASGVREQYF. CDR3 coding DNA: TGTGCCAGCGGGGTTCGCGAGCAGTACTTC.

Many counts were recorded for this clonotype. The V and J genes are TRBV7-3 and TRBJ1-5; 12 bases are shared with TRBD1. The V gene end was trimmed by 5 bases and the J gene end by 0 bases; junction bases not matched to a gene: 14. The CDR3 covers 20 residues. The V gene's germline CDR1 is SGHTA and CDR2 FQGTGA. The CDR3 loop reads CASSPRWFGTGGDSNQPQHF. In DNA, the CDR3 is TGTGCCAGCAGCCCCCGATGGTTCGGGACAGGGGGCGATAGCAATCAGCCCCAGCATTTT.

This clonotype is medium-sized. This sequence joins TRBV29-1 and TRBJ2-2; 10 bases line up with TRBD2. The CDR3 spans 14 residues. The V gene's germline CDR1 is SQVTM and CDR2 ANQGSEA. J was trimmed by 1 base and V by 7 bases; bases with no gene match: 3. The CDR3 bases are TGCAGCGGGAGACTAGCGGGGAACACCGGGGAGCTGTTTTTT. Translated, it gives CSGRLAGNTGELFF.

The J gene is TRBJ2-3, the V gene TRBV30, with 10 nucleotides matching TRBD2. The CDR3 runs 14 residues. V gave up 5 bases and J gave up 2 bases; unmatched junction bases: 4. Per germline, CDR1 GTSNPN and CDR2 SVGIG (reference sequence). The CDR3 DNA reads TGTGCCTGGGCGCTAGCGGGGGCCACAGATACGCAGTATTTT. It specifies CAWALAGATDTQYF.

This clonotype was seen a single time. DNA of the CDR3: TGTGCCAGCAGTATGGAGGGCGGATACACAGATACGCAGTATTTT. This gives the protein CASSMEGGYTDTQYF. The V gene is TRBV7-2, the J gene TRBJ2-3, with D perhaps matching TRBD2 (6 bases). Trimming shortened V by 6 bases and J by 2 bases, and 15 bases separated the two germline ends. The CDR3 extends over 15 amino acids. Germline CDR1 and CDR2: SGHTA and FQGNSA.

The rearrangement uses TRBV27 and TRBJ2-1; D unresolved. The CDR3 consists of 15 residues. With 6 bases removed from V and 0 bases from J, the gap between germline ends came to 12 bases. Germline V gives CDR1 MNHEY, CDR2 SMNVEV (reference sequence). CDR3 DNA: TGTGCCAGCAGGCCGTTGGGGATCTCCTACAATGAGCAGTTCTTC. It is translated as CASRPLGISYNEQFF.

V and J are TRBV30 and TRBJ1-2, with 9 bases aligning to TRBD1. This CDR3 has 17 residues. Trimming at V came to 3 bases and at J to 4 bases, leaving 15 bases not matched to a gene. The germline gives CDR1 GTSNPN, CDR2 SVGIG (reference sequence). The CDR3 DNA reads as TGTGCCTGGAGCCGTAATACGAGACAGGGGGGTGTCTATGGCTACACCTTC. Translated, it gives CAWSRNTRQGGVYGYTF.

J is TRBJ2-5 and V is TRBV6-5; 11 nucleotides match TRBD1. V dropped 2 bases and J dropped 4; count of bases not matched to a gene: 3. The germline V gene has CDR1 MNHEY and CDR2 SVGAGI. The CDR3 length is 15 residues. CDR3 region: CASSYKGQGGETQYF. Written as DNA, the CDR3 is TGTGCCAGCAGTTACAAGGGACAGGGGGGAGAGACCCAGTACTTC.

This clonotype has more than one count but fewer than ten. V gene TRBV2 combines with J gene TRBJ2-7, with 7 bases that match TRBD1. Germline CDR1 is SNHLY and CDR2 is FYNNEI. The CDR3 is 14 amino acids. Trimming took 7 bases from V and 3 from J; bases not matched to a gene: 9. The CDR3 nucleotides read TGTGCCAGCAATCGGGGACAGTGGGGCTACGAGCAGTACTTC. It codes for CASNRGQWGYEQYF. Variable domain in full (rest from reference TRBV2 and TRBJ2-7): EPEVTQTPSHQVTQMGQEVILRCVPISNHLYFYWYRQILGQKVEFLVSFYNNEISEKSEIFDDQFSVERPDGSNFTLKIRSTKLEDSAMYFCASNRGQWGYEQYFGPGTRLTVT.

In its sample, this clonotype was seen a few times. CDR3 DNA: TGTGCCAGCAGCCTTTTCCGGGGGCGAGGCACCGGGGAGCTGTTTTTT. Translating it yields CASSLFRGRGTGELFF. V gene TRBV6-2 or TRBV6-3 combines with J gene TRBJ2-2, with D perhaps matching TRBD1 or TRBD2 (6 bases each). The CDR3 sequence is 16 residues long. In germline, CDR1 is MNHEY, CDR2 SVGEGT. Deletions cut 6 bases from V and 4 bases from J, with 18 bases between.

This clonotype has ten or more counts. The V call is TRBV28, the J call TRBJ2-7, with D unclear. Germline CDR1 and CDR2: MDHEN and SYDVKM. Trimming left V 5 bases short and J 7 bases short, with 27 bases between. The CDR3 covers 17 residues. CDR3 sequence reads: CASSPPPGRPTYVEQYF. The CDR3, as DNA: TGTGCCAGCAGTCCACCCCCGGGCAGGCCTACCTACGTGGAGCAGTACTTC.

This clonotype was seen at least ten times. As DNA, the CDR3 is TGTGCCAGCTCACCACCGGGTGGGGGGAGCTCCTACGAGCAGTACTTC. The encoded protein is CASSPPGGGSSYEQYF. J is TRBJ2-7 and V is TRBV18; a weak D match, TRBD2 (6 bases). CDR1 KGHSH and CDR2 LQKENI come from the germline V gene. The CDR3 sequence is 16 residues long. V shed 0 bases and J shed 0 bases, with 12 bases lying between them.